This T cell receptor beta chain was profiled in a study of OX40 agonist ivuxolimab in advanced cancers. Study-level points and caveats: In the expanded peripheral T cells, antigen specificity was never determined. Averaged across samples, CD8+ T cells carried more expanded clones than CD4+ did. Some nonresponders also had low normalized T-cell clonal expansion.

The table came from immunoSEQ multiplex PCR; TCRdb's copy has only in-frame clones and leaves some out. The sample lists 30,000 or so clones, about 80% occurring once. CDR3 length: 14 amino acids. Germline V gene sequence: CDR1 GTSNPN, CDR2 SVGIG (reference sequence). Trimming took 1 base from V and 5 from J, leaving 12 bases between them. This clone was counted a few times. Its antigen is unidentified. This TCR derives from an adult with an advanced solid tumor such as melanoma, head and neck, liver or kidney cancer. The sequences come from CD4+ or CD8+ T cells sorted from blood, collected in a trial of the OX40 agonist ivuxolimab. The V and J genes are TRBV30 and TRBJ1-5; D is possibly TRBD1 (6 bases). CDR3 residues: CAWSGIEGDQPQHF. CDR3 nucleotide sequence: TGTGCCTGGAGTGGGATCGAGGGGGATCAGCCCCAGCATTTT.